The following is a T cell receptor beta chain sequence with its context. It has no known antigen specificity. Within one base of it there is no much larger clone, and no base qualities were kept. This sample is part of a study of blood T cell repertoires in COVID-19 (dated by TCRdb to 2020 to 2021). Regarding the complete study: The collaborator samples originated in the United States, Italy and Spain and spanned the acute and convalescent phases of COVID-19. The material from the prospective study consisted of cDNA or gDNA derived from T cells, B-cell-depleted T cells, or PBMCs. Subjects who had been exposed to COVID-19, were actively infected with it, or had recovered from it provided the deeply sampled blood TCRbeta repertoires that made up the dataset. The repertoires were made available in a free public database intended to serve as a resource for research on the immune response to SARS-CoV-2. Samples came from the ongoing ImmuneRACE study (first 160 participants) plus 1,254 subjects from 6 global collaborators. Nearly every sample came with metadata listing a de-identified subject ID, COVID-19 status, age in years and sex. HLA class I and class II types, where available, came from metadata supplied by the sample provider rather than from assay-based typing. What the work shows at the level of the full study, not this receptor alone: How much clinical and demographic metadata was included differed by source and by participant, and the metadata was provided uncurated.

TCRbeta CDR3 regions were amplified from genomic DNA using the immunoSEQ Assay, a bias-controlled multiplex PCR. As for the authors' bioinformatics: Within the assay, amplification of reference gene primers was used to estimate how many nucleated cells each sample contained. To quantify the absolute abundance of each unique TCRbeta CDR3 rearrangement, sequence reads were collapsed and filtered. For each sample, productive Simpson clonality was calculated as the square root of Simpson's diversity index across productive rearrangements. The table was pulled from immuneACCESS by TCRdb, which kept in-frame rearrangements only. Such tables lose some clones; where checked, under half of the loss comes from unresolved V genes, and the rest has no known cause. The V and J calls and the clone size are those of that table, but D and trimming were determined from the DNA. The sample table lists 200,000 to 300,000 clones, approximately 90% of them with a count of one. More than 6% of the sample is taken by the ten largest.

Another Seattle source contributed samples from volunteer blood donors who had recovered from COVID-19. Collaborating institutions collected whole blood in K2EDTA tubes following their own protocols. For TCRbeta analysis, collaborators shipped samples as frozen whole blood, isolated PBMCs, or DNA extracted from either of those sample types. CDR1 MNHEY and CDR2 SVGAGI were looked up in the germline V gene. The CDR3 goes from the cysteine to the phenylalanine over 14 residues. This entry keeps only the CDR3 DNA: 42 bases, framed from base 1. V is reduced by 6 bases and J by 3 bases, leaving a spacing of 15 bases between them.

Sequenced input: peripheral blood. Rearrangement joined TRBV6-5 to TRBJ2-7; D gene: possibly TRBD1, on 6 matching bases. The source of this sequence is a man in his 60s who had recovered from COVID-19. The base sequence is TGTGCCAGCAGCCGCAACAGGGTAGGCTACGAGCAGTACTTC. The resulting protein is CASSRNRVGYEQYF.